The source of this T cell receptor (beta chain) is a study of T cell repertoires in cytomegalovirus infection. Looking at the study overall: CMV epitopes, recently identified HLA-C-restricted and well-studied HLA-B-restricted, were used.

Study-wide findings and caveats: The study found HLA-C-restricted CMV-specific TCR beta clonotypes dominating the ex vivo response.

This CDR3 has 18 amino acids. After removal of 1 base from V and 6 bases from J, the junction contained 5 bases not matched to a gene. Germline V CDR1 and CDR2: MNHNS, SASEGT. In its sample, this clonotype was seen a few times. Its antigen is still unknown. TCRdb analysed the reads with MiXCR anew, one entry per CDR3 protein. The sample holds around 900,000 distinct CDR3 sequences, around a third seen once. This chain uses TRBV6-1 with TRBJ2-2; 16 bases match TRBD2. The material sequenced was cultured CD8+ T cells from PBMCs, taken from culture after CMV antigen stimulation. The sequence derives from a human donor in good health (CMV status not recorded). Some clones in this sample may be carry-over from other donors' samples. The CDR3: CASSEGGLAGGQAGELFF. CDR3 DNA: TGTGCCAGCAGTGAAGGGGGACTAGCGGGGGGGCAGGCCGGGGAGCTGTTTTTT.